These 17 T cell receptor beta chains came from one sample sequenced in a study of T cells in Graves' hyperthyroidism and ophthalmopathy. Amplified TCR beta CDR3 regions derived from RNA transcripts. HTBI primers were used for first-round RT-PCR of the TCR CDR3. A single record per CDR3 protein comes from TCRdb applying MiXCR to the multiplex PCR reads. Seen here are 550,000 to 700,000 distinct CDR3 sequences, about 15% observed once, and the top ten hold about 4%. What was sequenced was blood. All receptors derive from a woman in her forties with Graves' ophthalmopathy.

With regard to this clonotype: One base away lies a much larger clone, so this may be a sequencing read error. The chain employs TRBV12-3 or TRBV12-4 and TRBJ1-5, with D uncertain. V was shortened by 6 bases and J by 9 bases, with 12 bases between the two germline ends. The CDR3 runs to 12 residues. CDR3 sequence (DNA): TGTGCCAGCAGCAACGAACGTCGGCCCCAGCATTTT. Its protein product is CASSNERRPQHF.

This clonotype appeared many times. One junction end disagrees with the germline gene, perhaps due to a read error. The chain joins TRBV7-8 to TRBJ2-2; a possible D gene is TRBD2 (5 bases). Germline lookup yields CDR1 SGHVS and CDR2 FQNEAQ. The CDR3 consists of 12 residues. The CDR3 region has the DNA TGTGCCAGCATGCGTTTCATTGGGGAGCTGTCTTTT. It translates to CASMRFIGELSF.

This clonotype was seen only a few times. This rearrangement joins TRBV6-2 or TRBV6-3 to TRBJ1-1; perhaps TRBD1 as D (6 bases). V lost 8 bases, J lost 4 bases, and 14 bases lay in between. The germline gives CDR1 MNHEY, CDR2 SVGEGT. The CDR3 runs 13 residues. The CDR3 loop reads CASGGALSTEAFF. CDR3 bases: TGTGCCAGCGGGGGGGCTCTGAGCACTGAAGCTTTCTTT.

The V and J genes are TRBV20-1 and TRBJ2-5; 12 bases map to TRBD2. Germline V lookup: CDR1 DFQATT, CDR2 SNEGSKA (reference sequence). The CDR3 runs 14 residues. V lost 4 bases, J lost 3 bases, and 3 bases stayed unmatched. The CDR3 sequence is CSATRTSGKETQYF. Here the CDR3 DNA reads TGCAGTGCTACCCGGACTAGCGGGAAAGAGACCCAGTACTTC.

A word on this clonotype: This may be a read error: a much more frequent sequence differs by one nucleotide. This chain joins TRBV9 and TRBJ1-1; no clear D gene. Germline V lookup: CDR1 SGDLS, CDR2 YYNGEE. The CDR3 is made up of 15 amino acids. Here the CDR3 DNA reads TGTGCCGGCAGCGTGAGCAGGAACATGAACACTGAAGCTTTCTTT. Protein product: CAGSVSRNMNTEAFF.

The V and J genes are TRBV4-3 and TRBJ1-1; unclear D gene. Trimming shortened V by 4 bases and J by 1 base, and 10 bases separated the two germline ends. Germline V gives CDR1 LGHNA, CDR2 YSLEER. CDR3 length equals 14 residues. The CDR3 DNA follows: TGCGCCAGCAGCCCAGAGGCAGGGAACACTGAAGCTTTCTTT. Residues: CASSPEAGNTEAFF.

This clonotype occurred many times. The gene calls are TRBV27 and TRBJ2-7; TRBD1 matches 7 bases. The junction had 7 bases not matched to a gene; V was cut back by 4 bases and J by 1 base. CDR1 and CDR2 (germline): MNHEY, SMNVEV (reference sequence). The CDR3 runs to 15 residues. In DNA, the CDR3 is TGTGCCAGCAGTTCTCGGTACAGGGGTTCCTACGAGCAGTACTTC. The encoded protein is CASSSRYRGSYEQYF.

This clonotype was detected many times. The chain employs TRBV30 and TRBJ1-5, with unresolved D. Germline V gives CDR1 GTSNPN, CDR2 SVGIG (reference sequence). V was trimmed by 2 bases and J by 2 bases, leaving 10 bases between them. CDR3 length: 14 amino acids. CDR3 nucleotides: TGTGCCTGGAGTTCTGGCGTTGGCAATCAGCCCCAGCATTTT. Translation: CAWSSGVGNQPQHF.

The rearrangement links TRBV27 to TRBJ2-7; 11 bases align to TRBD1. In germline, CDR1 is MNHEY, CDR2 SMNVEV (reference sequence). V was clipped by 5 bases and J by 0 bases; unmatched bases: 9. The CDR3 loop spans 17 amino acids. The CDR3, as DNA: TGTGCCAGCAGTCCACAGGGACAGGGGGTCAGCTCCTACGAGCAGTACTTC. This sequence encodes CASSPQGQGVSSYEQYF.

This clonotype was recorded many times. CDR3 nucleotide sequence: TGTGCCAGCAGTTTATACGCTACCGGGGATGGGACCCAGTACTTC. As protein: CASSLYATGDGTQYF. The rearrangement links TRBV27 to TRBJ2-5; D possibly corresponds to TRBD2 (5 bases). Germline V gene sequence: CDR1 MNHEY, CDR2 SMNVEV (reference sequence). CDR3 length: 15 residues. Between the trimmed V and J ends, which lost 1 base and 7 bases, there was a span of 16 bases.

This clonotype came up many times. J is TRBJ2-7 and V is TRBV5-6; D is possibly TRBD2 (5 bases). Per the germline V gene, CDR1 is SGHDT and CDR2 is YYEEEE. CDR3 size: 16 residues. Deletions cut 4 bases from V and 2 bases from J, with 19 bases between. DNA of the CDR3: TGTGCCAGCAGCCCGGCGGAGGTGCGGAGTACCTACGAGCAGTACTTC. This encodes CASSPAEVRSTYEQYF. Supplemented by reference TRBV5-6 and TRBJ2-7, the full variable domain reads DAGVTQSPTHLIKTRGQQVTLRCSPKSGHDTVSWYQQALGQGPQFIFQYYEEEERQRGNFPDRFSGHQFPNYSSELNVNALLLGDSALYLCASSPAEVRSTYEQYFGPGTRLTVT.

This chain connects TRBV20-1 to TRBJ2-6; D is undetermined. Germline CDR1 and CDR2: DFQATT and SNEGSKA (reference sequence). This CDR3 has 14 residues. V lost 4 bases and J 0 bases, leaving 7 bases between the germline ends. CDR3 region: CSANDNSGANVLTF. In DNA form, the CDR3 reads TGCAGTGCTAATGATAACTCTGGGGCCAACGTCCTGACTTTC.

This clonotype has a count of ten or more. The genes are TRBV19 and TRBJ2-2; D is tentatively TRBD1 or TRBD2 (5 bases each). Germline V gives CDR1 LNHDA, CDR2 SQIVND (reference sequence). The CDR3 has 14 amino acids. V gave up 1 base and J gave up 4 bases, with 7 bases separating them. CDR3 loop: CASSIGGTTGELFF. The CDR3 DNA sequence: TGTGCCAGTAGTATAGGTGGGACCACCGGGGAGCTGTTTTTT.

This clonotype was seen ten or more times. The CDR3 loop reads CASGRGEQYF. Here the CDR3 DNA reads TGTGCCAGCGGTAGGGGCGAGCAGTACTTC. The chain recombines TRBV6-2 or TRBV6-3 with TRBJ2-7, with D tentatively TRBD1 (5 bases). The CDR3 totals 10 residues. Germline-derived CDR1 and CDR2 are MNHEY and SVGEGT. V dropped 8 bases and J dropped 6 bases, with 8 bases sitting between them.

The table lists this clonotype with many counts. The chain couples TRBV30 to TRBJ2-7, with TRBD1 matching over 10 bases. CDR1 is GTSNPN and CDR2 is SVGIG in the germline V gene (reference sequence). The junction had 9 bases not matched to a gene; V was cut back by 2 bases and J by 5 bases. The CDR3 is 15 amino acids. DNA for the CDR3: TGTGCCTGGAGTCCGGGGATTGGGACAGGGGACGAGCAGTACTTC. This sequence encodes CAWSPGIGTGDEQYF.

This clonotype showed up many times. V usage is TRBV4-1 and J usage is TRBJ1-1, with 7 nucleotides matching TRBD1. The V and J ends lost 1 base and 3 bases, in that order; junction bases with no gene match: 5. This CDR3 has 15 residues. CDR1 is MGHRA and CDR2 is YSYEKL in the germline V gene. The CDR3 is CASSQGDSDYTEAFF. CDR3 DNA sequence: TGCGCCAGCAGCCAAGGGGACAGTGACTACACTGAAGCTTTCTTT.

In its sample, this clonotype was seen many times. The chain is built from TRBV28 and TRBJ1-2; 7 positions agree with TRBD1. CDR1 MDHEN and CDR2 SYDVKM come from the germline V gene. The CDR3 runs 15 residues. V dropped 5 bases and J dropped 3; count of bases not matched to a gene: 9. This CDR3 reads CASSPLDRVHYGYTF. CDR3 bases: TGTGCCAGCAGTCCCCTAGACAGGGTGCACTATGGCTACACCTTC.